The 14 T cell receptor beta chains below all came from one sample that was sequenced in a study of T cells in Graves' hyperthyroidism and ophthalmopathy. RNA transcripts served as the template for amplifying TCR beta CDR3 regions. Primed by the HTBI set, a first-round RT-PCR was run on the TCR CDR3. MiXCR, applied by TCRdb to the multiplex PCR reads, yields one record per CDR3 protein. This table has about 400,000 distinct CDR3 sequences, about 15% appearing once. Sequencing used blood. All receptors come from a woman in her 30s with Graves' hyperthyroidism.

This clonotype occurred many times. This chain uses TRBV9 with TRBJ2-5, with D hard to call. Trimming cost V 0 bases and J 4 bases, with 10 bases left between them. Germline V CDR1 and CDR2: SGDLS, YYNGEE. This CDR3 has 14 residues. The CDR3 DNA reads TGTGCCAGCAGCGTAGGAACAATCGGAGAGACCCAGTACTTC. Translation gives CASSVGTIGETQYF.

The chain recombines TRBV20-1 with TRBJ1-1; a weak D match, TRBD1 (5 bases). This CDR3 spans 13 amino acids. Germline CDR1 is DFQATT and CDR2 is SNEGSKA (reference sequence). V was trimmed by 5 bases and J by 1 base, leaving 11 bases between them. The CDR3 region is CSAERQQNTEAFF. CDR3 in DNA: TGCAGTGCTGAGAGACAGCAGAACACTGAAGCTTTCTTT.

A few counts support this clonotype. With a much larger clone just one base away, this may be a read error. The chain is built from TRBV7-7 and TRBJ2-1; 8 nucleotides align to TRBD2. The CDR3 runs to 13 residues. With 7 bases clipped from V and 6 bases from J, the junction kept 5 bases outside the gene matches. Germline-derived CDR1 and CDR2 are SSHAT and FNYEAQ (reference sequence). This chain's CDR3 is CASNLAGPNEQFF. The CDR3 DNA is TGTGCCAGCAACCTAGCGGGCCCCAATGAGCAGTTCTTC.

The chain uses TRBV3-1 and TRBJ2-1; D perhaps matches TRBD2 (6 bases). Germline V lookup: CDR1 LGHDT, CDR2 YNNKEL (reference sequence). This CDR3 contains 14 residues. The germline V and J ends were trimmed by 0 bases and 7 bases, with 10 bases remaining between them. CDR3 residues: CASSQETRGNEQFF. In DNA, the CDR3 is TGTGCCAGCAGCCAAGAAACTCGGGGGAATGAGCAGTTCTTC.

CDR3 residues: CASRTSLDPQYF. CDR3 nucleotide sequence: TGTGCCAGCCGGACTAGCCTCGACCCACAGTATTTT. The chain uses TRBV28 and TRBJ2-3; 8 bases fit TRBD2. Trimming cost V 8 bases and J 12 bases; bases outside gene matches: 10. Germline loops: CDR1 MDHEN, CDR2 SYDVKM. This CDR3 comprises 12 residues.

In its sample, this clonotype was seen many times. This chain connects TRBV3-1 to TRBJ1-1, with a possible D match to TRBD1 (6 bases). The CDR3 runs 16 residues. Trimming pared 3 bases from V and 5 bases from J, leaving 19 bases between. From germline, CDR1 is LGHDT and CDR2 YNNKEL (reference sequence). CDR3 DNA sequence: TGTGCCAGCAGCCACTACTCCGGACAGTATCGGACTGAAGCTTTCTTT. It is translated as CASSHYSGQYRTEAFF.

This clonotype was counted once. Possible read error: a much larger clone is one base away. The chain joins TRBV27 to TRBJ2-1; TRBD2 might be the D (5 bases). The J call may be mistaken, given a closer DNA end match to TRBJ2-7. This CDR3 is 17 amino acids long. The germline V gene encodes CDR1 MNHEY and CDR2 SMNVEV (reference sequence). CDR3 amino acids: CASSGESGTSSYNEQYF. CDR3 nucleotides: TGTGCCAGCAGCGGGGAGAGCGGAACCAGCTCCTACAATGAGCAGTACTTC.

The chain employs TRBV20-1 and TRBJ1-2; 7 bases align to TRBD1. V shed 6 bases, J shed 2 bases, and the junction held 3 bases outside the gene matches. The CDR3 is made up of 12 amino acids. Germline CDR1 and CDR2: DFQATT and SNEGSKA (reference sequence). CDR3 residues: CSATDRNYGYTF. For the CDR3, the DNA is TGCAGTGCAACGGACAGGAACTATGGCTACACCTTC.

The table lists this clonotype with many counts. The CDR3 loop is CAISEGLTGSYEQYF. As DNA, the CDR3 is TGTGCCATCAGCGAAGGATTAACGGGGTCCTACGAGCAGTACTTC. This chain connects TRBV10-3 to TRBJ2-7, with D possibly TRBD2 on 5 matching bases. Germline lookup yields CDR1 ENHRY and CDR2 SYGVKD. The CDR3 sequence is 15 residues long. Trimming pared 6 bases from V and 1 base from J, leaving 16 bases between.

This clonotype was counted ten times or more. In nucleotides, the CDR3 is TGTGCCAGCAGCATCCAGACAGGGAGCTCCTACAATGAGCAGTTCTTC. This encodes CASSIQTGSSYNEQFF. The gene calls are TRBV27 and TRBJ2-1, with TRBD1 identical over 7 bases. V trimming: 6 bases; J trimming: 0 bases; junction bases outside the gene matches: 8. The CDR3 spans 16 residues. Germline V gives CDR1 MNHEY, CDR2 SMNVEV (reference sequence).

In its sample, this clonotype was seen many times. The V call is TRBV12-3 or TRBV12-4, the J call TRBJ2-5; 10 bases fit TRBD1. Trimming removed 2 bases from V and 13 bases from J; junction bases left unmatched: 7. There are 13 residues in the CDR3. CDR3 sequence (DNA): TGTGCCAGCAGTTTAACGGACAGGGGGAGACGGTACTTC. This gives the protein CASSLTDRGRRYF.

V is TRBV29-1 and J is TRBJ1-2; 7 nucleotides line up with TRBD1. This CDR3 has 15 residues. Germline V CDR1 and CDR2: SQVTM, ANQGSEA. Unmatched junction bases numbered 11, after V lost 3 bases and J lost 4 bases. The CDR3 is CSVDRGTGTAYGYTF. CDR3 nucleotide sequence: TGCAGCGTTGATAGGGGAACCGGGACAGCCTATGGCTACACCTTC.

The rearrangement uses TRBV6-1 and TRBJ2-7, with 7 bases that match TRBD1. Germline values: CDR1 MNHNS, CDR2 SASEGT. The CDR3 contains 12 residues. V dropped 8 bases and J dropped 3; count of bases not matched to a gene: 4. The CDR3 DNA is TGTGCCAGCGAGACAGGGTTCTACGAGCAGTACTTC. It codes for CASETGFYEQYF.

This clonotype has just a few counts. Since a much larger clone is just one base distant, this may be a read error. The chain carries TRBV3-1 and TRBJ2-1; the D is unclear. The CDR3 totals 14 residues. The germline V gene has CDR1 LGHDT and CDR2 YNNKEL (reference sequence). The CDR3 coding sequence is TGTGTCAGCAGCCAAGTATCCGTTCGTGATGAGCAGTTCTTC. Protein product: CVSSQVSVRDEQFF.